Listed below are T cell receptor beta chains from one sample, sequenced in a study of T cell responses to AZD1222 COVID-19 vaccine. Method: immunoSEQ multiplex PCR; TCRdb's copy keeps in-frame clones and lacks some. The sample has 150,000 to 180,000 clones; 85% to 95% are singletons. The specimen was peripheral blood, collected 28 days after the second AZD1222 dose. The receptors stem from an adult who received the AZD1222 COVID-19 vaccine. CDR3s include the opening cysteine and the closing phenylalanine or tryptophan. Each record gives: CDR3 DNA, CDR3 protein, D gene, V gene, clone size, J gene. D genes are given only for firm matches. Not every row has a clone size; where given, it reads once, few, many or a size class.

TGTGCCTGGAAAGGGAACACCGGGGAGCTGTTTTTT CAWKGNTGELFF NA TRBV30 once TRBJ2-2
TGTGCCAGCAGCCGGGGACAGGGGATTTACGAGCAGTACTTC CASSRGQGIYEQYF TRBD1 TRBV7-8 once TRBJ2-7
TGTGCCAGCAGCTGGACAGGTCCCACCGGGGAGCTGTTTTTT CASSWTGPTGELFF TRBD1 TRBV6-5 NA TRBJ2-2
TGCGCCAGCAGCGGCAATATGGAGACCCAGTACTTC CASSGNMETQYF NA TRBV5-1 once TRBJ2-5
TGTGCCAGCAGCTTAGAGCGCAGGGCAGCCCTGAACTACGAGCAGTACTTC CASSLERRAALNYEQYF NA TRBV11-2 NA TRBJ2-7
TGTGCCAGCAGCAGTACACTAGCGAGAACAGATACGCAGTATTTT CASSSTLARTDTQYF TRBD2 TRBV7-2 NA TRBJ2-3
TGTGCCAGCAGTTCCGGGATTAGCACAGATACGCAGTATTTT CASSSGISTDTQYF NA TRBV27 NA TRBJ2-3
TGTGCCAGTAGTCGACTAGCGGGGGGTACTTCCTACAATGAGCAGTTCTTC CASSRLAGGTSYNEQFF TRBD2 TRBV19 once TRBJ2-1
TGCGCCAGCAGTGAATGGACCGGCGGCTCACCCCTCCACTTT CASSEWTGGSPLHF NA TRBV10-2 NA TRBJ1-6
TGTGCCAGCAGGCAAGGGGGAACAATGAGGAAACTGTTTTTT CASRQGGTMRKLFF NA TRBV28 NA TRBJ1-4
TGCGCCAGCAGCCTCCGGGGGGGCACAGATACGCAGTATTTT CASSLRGGTDTQYF TRBD2 TRBV5-1 NA TRBJ2-3
TGTGCCAGCTCACTGAACACTGAAGCTTTCTTT CASSLNTEAFF NA TRBV2 NA TRBJ1-1
TGTGCCAGCACCCTCAGGCGACGCTCGAACACTGAAGCTTTCTTT CASTLRRRSNTEAFF NA TRBV19 NA TRBJ1-1
TGTGCCTGGAGTCGACCGAGGGGGCTTAGAAACACCATATATTTT CAWSRPRGLRNTIYF TRBD1 TRBV30 NA TRBJ1-3
TGTGCCAGCAGTCTGGGAGGTAACACTGAAGCTTTCTTT CASSLGGNTEAFF NA TRBV6-5 NA TRBJ1-1
TGTGCCAGCAGTGAAGCGCCGGGACAGAACACCGGGGAGCTGTTTTTT CASSEAPGQNTGELFF NA TRBV6-1 NA TRBJ2-2
TGTGCCAGCAGCTACCTTCGCATCACTGAAGCTTTCTTT CASSYLRITEAFF NA TRBV27 NA TRBJ1-1
TGTGCCAGCAGCGTTTCTGTCTCCTACAATGAGCAGTTCTTC CASSVSVSYNEQFF NA TRBV9 NA TRBJ2-1
TGTGCCAGCAGCTCCCGGGCACTAGCGGGAGGCGCGGGCGAGCAGTACTTC CASSSRALAGGAGEQYF TRBD2 TRBV3-1/TRBV3-2 NA TRBJ2-7
TGTGCCAGTAATCCGGGGGCGAAGGGTACGCAGTATTTT CASNPGAKGTQYF NA TRBV6-5 NA TRBJ2-3
TGTGCCAGCAGTTTACTCTCTGGAAACACCATATATTTT CASSLLSGNTIYF NA TRBV12-3/TRBV12-4 NA TRBJ1-3
TGCAGTGCTAGTCTCGGGGTACCCTATCAGCCCCAGCATTTT CSASLGVPYQPQHF NA TRBV20-1 NA TRBJ1-5
TGTGCCAGCAGCTGGGGGGGAGGCGGTTACGAGCAGTACTTC CASSWGGGGYEQYF TRBD2 TRBV5-6 once TRBJ2-7
TGTGCCAGCAGTTTTGACAGCAACTATGGCTACACCTTC CASSFDSNYGYTF NA TRBV6-5 NA TRBJ1-2
TGTGCCAGCAGTTTCAAGCGGGAGGGCCTCTACGAGCAGTACTTC CASSFKREGLYEQYF TRBD2 TRBV28 NA TRBJ2-7
TGTGCCAGCAAGAAGACAGGGAGGAATCAGCCCCAGCATTTT CASKKTGRNQPQHF NA TRBV21-1 NA TRBJ1-5
TGTGCCAGCAGCTTAACTAGCTCCTACGAGCAGTACTTC CASSLTSSYEQYF NA TRBV11-2 NA TRBJ2-7
TGTGCCAGCAGTTCAACAAGTAGACAGCCCCAGCATTTT CASSSTSRQPQHF NA TRBV12-3/TRBV12-4 few TRBJ1-5
TGTGCCAGCAGCCCGACAGGGGGGAATAATCAGCCCCAGCATTTT CASSPTGGNNQPQHF TRBD1 TRBV7-9 NA TRBJ1-5
TGTGCCAGCAGTGAACGGGATCAGCCCCAGCATTTT CASSERDQPQHF NA TRBV2 NA TRBJ1-5
TGCGCCAGCAGCTTGAGCACAGATACGCAGTATTTT CASSLSTDTQYF NA TRBV5-1 NA TRBJ2-3